Reported below is one TCR beta chain. The repertoire was sequenced with immunoSEQ multiplex PCR; TCRdb's copy has only in-frame clones and lacks some. The sample records some 150,000 clones, approximately 90% being singletons. This entry belongs to a study of blood T cell repertoires in COVID-19. This CDR3 has 14 amino acids. CDR1 and CDR2 from the germline V gene are KGHDR and SFDVKD. Trimming took off 8 bases at V and 1 base at J, with 13 bases between the two ends. Sequencing was performed on peripheral blood. This sequence was found in a woman aged 45-65 years with acute or convalescent COVID-19. The rearrangement uses TRBV24-1 and TRBJ1-1; D unclear. CDR3 sequence reads: CATMGGNKNTEAFF. The CDR3, as DNA: TGTGCCACCATGGGAGGGAATAAGAACACTGAAGCTTTCTTT.